Below, one T cell receptor (beta chain) is given with its context. What it binds is not known. This entry is derived from a study of T cells expressing NK-cell markers. The CDR3 is 16 residues long. The V gene's germline CDR1 is GTSNPN and CDR2 SVGIG (reference sequence). TCRdb derives one entry per CDR3 protein from the 5' RACE reads, leaving out DNA. The repertoire table contains 550,000 to 600,000 distinct CDR3 sequences. Findings and caveats of the study: Whether expanded NKG2C+ T cell clones were HCMV specific stayed uncertain. A few of the donors also had these clonotypes leading their CD3+CD56-NKG2C+ fraction.

The chain carries TRBV30 and TRBJ2-7; TCRdb indicates TRBD1, and absent DNA this call remains unverified. The sequence was obtained from a man aged 18 to 29 in good health. The sequencing input was blood T cells: a sorted CD56 or NKG2C T cell subset, CD4+ or CD8+ T cells, or bulk PBMC T cells (not recorded which). The CDR3 sequence is CAWSPRDRGFSYEQYF.